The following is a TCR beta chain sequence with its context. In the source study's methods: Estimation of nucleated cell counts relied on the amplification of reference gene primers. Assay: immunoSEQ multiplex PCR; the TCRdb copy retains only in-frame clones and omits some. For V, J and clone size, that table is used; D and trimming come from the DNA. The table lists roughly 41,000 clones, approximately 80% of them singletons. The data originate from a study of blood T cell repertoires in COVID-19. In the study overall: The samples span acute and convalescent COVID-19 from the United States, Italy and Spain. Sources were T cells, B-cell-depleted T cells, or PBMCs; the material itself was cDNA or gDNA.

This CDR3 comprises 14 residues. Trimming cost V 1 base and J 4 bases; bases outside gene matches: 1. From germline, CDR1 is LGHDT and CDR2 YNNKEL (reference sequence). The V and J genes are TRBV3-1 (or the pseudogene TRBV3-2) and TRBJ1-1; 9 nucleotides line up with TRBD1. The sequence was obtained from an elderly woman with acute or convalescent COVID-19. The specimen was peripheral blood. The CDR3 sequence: CASSQGTGATEAFF. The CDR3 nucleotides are TGTGCCAGCAGCCAAGGGACAGGGGCCACTGAAGCTTTCTTT.